One and the same sample provided the 6 T cell receptor beta chains below, sequenced in a study of monozygotic twins with cystic fibrosis. Measured with immunoSEQ multiplex PCR; TCRdb has only the in-frame clones, and not every one. The data contain around 29,000 clones, around four fifths of them singletons. Material for sequencing was blood. Receptors originate from a girl aged 2 to 9 with cystic fibrosis.

The chain employs TRBV9 and TRBJ1-4; weak D call: TRBD1 (6 bases). Germline V gene lookup returns CDR1 SGDLS and CDR2 YYNGEE. Trimming stripped 4 bases from V and 0 bases from J, with 13 bases between. The CDR3 is 16 amino acids. In DNA form, the CDR3 reads TGTGCCAGCAGCCAACAGGGCTTGACAACTAATGAAAAACTGTTTTTT. Protein: CASSQQGLTTNEKLFF.

In DNA form, the CDR3 reads TGCGCCAGCAGCTATGACAGGGATCGGGGCTACACCTTC. It is translated as CASSYDRDRGYTF. The chain is built from TRBV5-1 and TRBJ1-2, with 7 bases lining up with TRBD1. The CDR3 contains 13 residues. V shed 3 bases, J shed 8 bases, and the junction held 7 bases outside the gene matches. Germline loops: CDR1 SGHRS, CDR2 YFSETQ.

The chain combines TRBV4-2 with TRBJ2-3, with 8 positions matching TRBD2. The CDR3 sequence is 16 residues long. Germline V gene data show CDR1 as LGHNA and CDR2 as YNFKEQ. Losses at the gene ends were 2 bases for V and 4 bases for J; bases not matched to a gene: 8. CDR3 region: CASSQFVSGGPDTQYF. The CDR3 DNA reads TGTGCCAGCAGCCAATTCGTTTCGGGAGGGCCAGATACGCAGTATTTT.

The chain couples TRBV18 to TRBJ1-1; 11 bases are a match to TRBD1. The V gene end was trimmed by 0 bases and the J gene end by 8 bases; junction bases not matched to a gene: 5. Germline V gene lookup returns CDR1 KGHSH and CDR2 LQKENI. CDR3 length: 15 amino acids. The CDR3 bases are TGTGCCAGCTCACCACCCTCGGGACAGGGGGGGGAAGCTTTCTTT. Protein product: CASSPPSGQGGEAFF.

The chain couples TRBV15 to TRBJ2-6; the D is unclear. Trimming removed 5 bases from V and 0 bases from J, with 8 bases in between. The CDR3 is 15 amino acids. Per germline, CDR1 LNHNV and CDR2 YYDKDF (reference sequence). The CDR3 spells CATSVWSSGANVLTF. The CDR3, as DNA: TGTGCCACCAGCGTATGGAGCTCTGGGGCCAACGTCCTGACTTTC. The full variable domain, rest sourced from reference TRBV15 and TRBJ2-6, is DAMVIQNPRYQVTQFGKPVTLSCSQTLNHNVMYWYQQKSSQAPKLLFHYYDKDFNNEADTPDNFQSRRPNTSFCFLDIRSPGLGDTAMYLCATSVWSSGANVLTFGAGSRLTVL.

The V and J genes are TRBV28 and TRBJ2-7; possible D gene TRBD2, 5 bases. This CDR3 contains 15 residues. The V end lost 5 bases, the J end lost 0 bases, and 14 bases lay between the germline ends. Germline CDR1 MDHEN, CDR2 SYDVKM. CDR3 residues: CASSTRIMSSYEQYF. The CDR3 DNA is TGTGCCAGCAGTACTAGAATTATGAGCTCCTACGAGCAGTACTTC.